This paragraph covers one T cell receptor beta chain sequence. What it binds is unknown. The record originates from a study of OX40 agonist ivuxolimab in advanced cancers. The wider study: The patients' treatment was ivuxolimab, an agonistic anti-OX40 (CD134) antibody.

Looked up from germline, CDR1 is SGHRS and CDR2 is YFSETQ. With 4 bases clipped from V and 5 bases from J, the junction kept 10 bases outside the gene matches. The CDR3 has 16 amino acids. Study findings and constraints: At 0.1 to 3.0 mg/kg and by week 6, CD4+ and CD8+ T cells in the blood had expanded clonally.

Baseline, cycle 4 day 1, and cycle 7 day 1 were the blood sampling points. Using immunoSEQ multiplex PCR, the repertoire was profiled, and TCRdb retains in-frame clones only, with some absent. The data hold tens of thousands of clones, with roughly 77% observed a single time. This chain uses TRBV5-1 with TRBJ2-4; 9 positions agree with TRBD1. The clonotype originates from an adult with an advanced solid tumor such as melanoma, head and neck, liver or kidney cancer. The sample consisted of CD4+ or CD8+ T cells sorted from blood, taken in a trial of the OX40 agonist ivuxolimab. The CDR3 DNA follows: TGCGCCAGCAGCGTCGGGACAGGGTCTGGCGAAAACATTCAGTACTTC. Its translation is CASSVGTGSGENIQYF.